The entry that follows covers one T cell receptor (beta chain) sequence. PCR was performed using 60 Vbeta and 13 Jbeta primers. Profiled with immunoSEQ multiplex PCR; TCRdb holds only in-frame clones, not every one. The repertoire holds 40,000 to 55,000 clones, with 65% to 85% as singletons. The data originate from a study of cytomegalovirus exposure and HLA in healthy donors. Trimming removed 4 bases at V and 2 bases at J, with 12 bases between. This CDR3 spans 15 amino acids. Germline V gene data show CDR1 as MGHRA and CDR2 as YSYEKL. This rearrangement joins TRBV4-1 to TRBJ1-3; tentative D call: TRBD1 (5 bases). This clonotype originated in a boy younger than 18 in good health and CMV-seropositive. The sample comprised PBMCs. In DNA form, the CDR3 reads TGCGCCAGCAGCCCGTGGGGCAGGACTGGAAACACCATATATTTT. It codes for CASSPWGRTGNTIYF.